The present TCR beta chain was sequenced within a study of CD8 T cells in Susac syndrome. Study-level points and caveats: The relatively small number of individuals in the TCR sequencing and HLA analysis was acknowledged by the study.

RNA was extracted with the RNeasy kit, and a quantity of about 0.45 to 1 ug was reverse transcribed using random hexamers. An immunoSEQ multiplex PCR generated amplified TCR beta CDR3 products spanning 54 Vbeta and 13 Jbeta. TCRdb re-derived calls from the immunoSEQ multiplex PCR reads in MiXCR, one entry per CDR3 protein. The sample yields around 140,000 distinct CDR3 sequences, roughly 76% seen once. Regarding this clonotype: Its antigen is not identified. One junction end disagrees with the germline gene, perhaps due to a read error.

TCR beta from blood CD8+ and CD4+ T cells was sequenced. Negative isolation yielded CD8+ and CD4+ T cells; FACS enriched TEMRA cells. CDR1 SGHDT and CDR2 YYEEEE come from the germline V gene. The CDR3 length is 15 residues. The chain couples TRBV5-6 to TRBJ2-1; 9 bases match TRBD2. This receptor was identified in a human donor with multiple sclerosis. The sample comprised CD8+ T cells from PBMCs. The CDR3 here is CASSSAGGPRNEQFF. CDR3 DNA: TGTGCAAGCAGCTCCGCGGGGGGGCCGCGGAATGAGCAGTTCTTC. The full variable domain, its missing parts supplied by reference TRBV5-6 and TRBJ2-1, is DAGVTQSPTHLIKTRGQQVTLRCSPKSGHDTVSWYQQALGQGPQFIFQYYEEEERQRGNFPDRFSGHQFPNYSSELNVNALLLGDSALYLCASSSAGGPRNEQFFGPGTRLTVL.